Each of the 10 T cell receptor beta chains below was sequenced from the same sample in a study of blood T cell repertoires in COVID-19. The method was immunoSEQ multiplex PCR; TCRdb's version includes in-frame clones alone and lacks a portion of them. The sample comprises 200,000 to 300,000 clones, approximately 90% of which are singletons, and 7.2% rests with the top ten. The sample consisted of peripheral blood. The receptors originated from a man aged 60-69 years who had recovered from COVID-19.

The CDR3 here is CASSLRTGNTEAFF. CDR3 nucleotide sequence: TGTGCCAGCAGCTTAAGGACAGGGAACACTGAAGCTTTCTTT. The rearrangement joins TRBV7-8 to TRBJ1-1, with 7 bases identical to TRBD1. The CDR3 sequence is 14 residues long. V lost 2 bases to trimming and J lost 1 base; unmatched junction nucleotides: 1. CDR1 SGHVS and CDR2 FQNEAQ come from the germline V gene.

The chain links TRBV6-1 to TRBJ2-7; 9 nucleotides match TRBD1. The V gene's germline CDR1 is MNHNS and CDR2 SASEGT. J gave up 3 bases and V 4 bases, and 13 bases lay outside the gene matches. This CDR3 is built from 17 residues. The CDR3 region has the DNA TGTGCCAGCAGTGTCCGGACAGGGGTCACCTGGGTCTACGAGCAGTACTTC. Protein: CASSVRTGVTWVYEQYF.

The chain recombines TRBV5-1 with TRBJ2-3; TRBD1 is a possible D gene (5 bases). Germline lookup yields CDR1 SGHRS and CDR2 YFSETQ. Deletions cut 3 bases from V and 9 bases from J, with 17 bases between. The CDR3 runs to 14 residues. This chain's CDR3 is CASSSSPGLQTQYF. The CDR3, as DNA: TGCGCCAGCAGCTCAAGCCCAGGGCTTCAGACGCAGTATTTT.

The genes are TRBV19 and TRBJ2-2, with D maybe TRBD1 (6 bases). Trimming stripped 3 bases from V and 5 bases from J, with 10 bases between. Germline V gene data show CDR1 as LNHDA and CDR2 as SQIVND (reference sequence). The CDR3 runs to 14 residues. CDR3 DNA: TGTGCCAGTAGTATTTGGGACACAACCGGGGAGCTGTTTTTT. It encodes CASSIWDTTGELFF.

The rearrangement uses TRBV28 and TRBJ1-2; tentatively, D is TRBD1 (5 bases). The V gene's germline CDR1 is MDHEN and CDR2 SYDVKM. The CDR3 length is 14 residues. V lost 7 bases, J lost 2 bases, and 14 bases lay in between. CDR3 bases: TGTGCCAGCATCCAGGGCAGGGCGAACTATGGCTACACCTTC. Its translation is CASIQGRANYGYTF.

V and J are TRBV6-1 and TRBJ1-1, with D possibly TRBD1 on 6 matching bases. Trimming took 2 bases from V and 5 from J, leaving 15 bases between them. Germline V gene sequence: CDR1 MNHNS, CDR2 SASEGT. CDR3 length equals 15 residues. CDR3 amino acids: CASSEIWGPRTEAFF. CDR3 sequence (DNA): TGTGCCAGCAGTGAAATCTGGGGGCCGCGAACTGAAGCTTTCTTT.

The genes are TRBV2 and TRBJ2-1; 8 nucleotides line up with TRBD2. The germline V gene has CDR1 SNHLY and CDR2 FYNNEI. V lost 8 bases, J lost 0 bases, and 6 bases stayed unmatched. The CDR3 extends over 15 amino acids. CDR3 in DNA: TGTGCCAGCCGAGCGGGGGACCACTCCTACAATGAGCAGTTCTTC. Amino acids: CASRAGDHSYNEQFF.

The CDR3 bases are TGTGCCAGCAGCACGAGGGACAGGGGCTACAAAGAGACCCAGTACTTC. The encoded protein is CASSTRDRGYKETQYF. The chain has TRBV11-2 and TRBJ2-5; TRBD1 agrees at 10 bases. Germline loops: CDR1 SGHAT, CDR2 FQNNGV. The ends lost 5 bases at V and 3 bases at J; junction bases unmatched: 9. This CDR3 region has 16 residues.

This CDR3 is CASSLTSGTPLHF. In DNA form, the CDR3 reads TGTGCCAGCAGTTTGACGTCCGGGACACCCCTCCACTTT. The chain couples TRBV12-3 or TRBV12-4 to TRBJ1-6; D unresolved. Trimming cost V 3 bases and J 11 bases, with 11 bases left between them. The CDR3 consists of 13 residues.

The genes are TRBV29-1 and TRBJ2-4; possible D gene TRBD2, 7 bases. Germline V gene lookup returns CDR1 SQVTM and CDR2 ANQGSEA. V dropped 3 bases and J dropped 0 bases, with 21 bases sitting between them. The CDR3 is 18 amino acids. CDR3 region: CSVEKQGGVPLAKNIQYF. In DNA, the CDR3 is TGCAGCGTTGAGAAACAGGGAGGGGTACCCTTAGCCAAAAACATTCAGTACTTC.